The 17 T cell receptor beta chains below come from one sample, sequenced in a study of OX40 agonist ivuxolimab in advanced cancers. The protocol was immunoSEQ multiplex PCR, while the TCRdb copy is restricted to in-frame clones and leaves out a portion. Altogether some 66,000 clones are present, around four fifths being singletons, with the ten largest covering roughly 2.4%. Sequences were derived from CD4+ or CD8+ T cells sorted from blood, sampled in a trial of the OX40 agonist ivuxolimab. The origin of the receptors is an adult with an advanced solid tumor such as melanoma, head and neck, liver or kidney cancer.

This clone came up a few times. The V call is TRBV6-6, the J call TRBJ1-2, with D possibly being TRBD1 (5 bases). The V and J ends lost 6 bases and 10 bases respectively, with 12 bases between them. The CDR3 loop spans 11 amino acids. CDR1 is MNHNY, CDR2 SVGAGI, per germline (reference sequence). CDR3 region: CASSQGQVYTF. Here the CDR3 DNA reads TGTGCCAGCAGCCAGGGCCAGGTCTACACCTTC.

V gene TRBV11-2 combines with J gene TRBJ1-4; the D is unclear. The CDR3 extends over 15 amino acids. Germline CDR1 SGHAT, CDR2 FQNNGV. Trimming took 5 bases from V and 5 from J, leaving 15 bases between them. CDR3 loop: CASSLSHNSNEKLFF. The DNA of the CDR3 is TGTGCCAGCAGCCTTTCCCACAATTCCAATGAAAAACTGTTTTTT.

The V call is TRBV6-5, the J call TRBJ1-4, with 8 nucleotides matching TRBD1. The length of the CDR3 is 15 residues. Germline lookup yields CDR1 MNHEY and CDR2 SVGAGI. V shed 6 bases, J shed 5 bases, and the junction held 8 bases outside the gene matches. CDR3 DNA: TGTGCCAGCAGGGAGACAGGGGCGAGCAATGAAAAACTGTTTTTT. Translated: CASRETGASNEKLFF.

This chain joins TRBV27 and TRBJ2-2; possible D gene TRBD2, 5 bases. V was shortened by 6 bases and J by 2 bases, with 10 bases between the two germline ends. The V gene's germline CDR1 is MNHEY and CDR2 SMNVEV (reference sequence). The CDR3 extends over 14 amino acids. CDR3 protein: CASSGDPNTGELFF. As DNA, the CDR3 is TGTGCCAGCAGCGGGGATCCCAACACCGGGGAGCTGTTTTTT.

The V and J genes are TRBV2 and TRBJ2-2, with 8 bases fitting TRBD2. The length of the CDR3 is 16 residues. The V gene end was trimmed by 10 bases and the J gene end by 3 bases; junction bases not matched to a gene: 13. Germline V gene lookup returns CDR1 SNHLY and CDR2 FYNNEI. The CDR3 DNA follows: TGTGCCACCTCACGGGAAGCGGGAGATTACACCGGGGAGCTGTTTTTT. As protein: CATSREAGDYTGELFF.

The chain couples TRBV5-1 to TRBJ2-1; 9 bases match TRBD2. The J segment lost 5 bases and the V segment lost 4 bases, leaving 10 bases of the junction unmatched. Germline V lookup: CDR1 SGHRS, CDR2 YFSETQ. This CDR3 spans 16 amino acids. CDR3 sequence (DNA): TGCGCCAGCAGCCGGACCGCGGCTAGCGGGAACAATGAGCAGTTCTTC. As protein: CASSRTAASGNNEQFF.

V and J are TRBV29-1 and TRBJ2-1, with 8 bases matching TRBD1. The CDR3 is made up of 13 amino acids. From germline, CDR1 is SQVTM and CDR2 ANQGSEA. V lost 4 bases to trimming and J lost 9 bases; unmatched junction nucleotides: 8. In DNA form, the CDR3 reads TGCAGCGTTGTCGGACAGGGAATAGGTGAGCAGTTCTTC. This gives the protein CSVVGQGIGEQFF.

V and J are TRBV7-9 and TRBJ1-4; 8 nucleotides line up with TRBD1. Trimming cost V 5 bases and J 4 bases; bases outside gene matches: 6. Germline V CDR1 and CDR2: SEHNR, FQNEAQ (reference sequence). The CDR3 runs 15 residues. DNA of the CDR3: TGTGCCAGCAGCGGTACAGGGGGAAGTAATGAAAAACTGTTTTTT. Translation: CASSGTGGSNEKLFF.

This clone was found once. The gene calls are TRBV10-1 and TRBJ2-3; D not resolved. The CDR3 spans 15 residues. Germline lookup yields CDR1 WNHNN and CDR2 SYGVQD (reference sequence). V was trimmed by 2 bases and J by 0 bases, leaving 9 bases between them. Here the CDR3 reads CASSEDKQSTDTQYF. The DNA of the CDR3 is TGCGCCAGCAGTGAGGATAAGCAGAGCACAGATACGCAGTATTTT.

J is TRBJ2-5 and V is TRBV18; TRBD1 is a possible D gene (6 bases). The V and J ends lost 2 bases and 4 bases respectively, with 14 bases between them. The germline CDR1 and CDR2 sequences are KGHSH and LQKENI. The CDR3 spans 15 residues. This CDR3 is CASSPRDTRGETQYF. CDR3 DNA: TGTGCCAGCTCACCAAGGGACACCAGGGGAGAGACCCAGTACTTC.

The chain uses TRBV29-1 and TRBJ2-2; D gene ambiguous. Germline V gene lookup returns CDR1 SQVTM and CDR2 ANQGSEA. The germline V and J ends were trimmed by 6 bases and 5 bases, with 10 bases remaining between them. This CDR3 contains 12 residues. CDR3 DNA sequence: TGCAGCGTGCTTCCAGGAACCGGGGAGCTGTTTTTT. It specifies CSVLPGTGELFF.

The rearrangement links TRBV11-2 to TRBJ1-1, with 9 bases fitting TRBD1. The CDR3 is 14 amino acids. The ends lost 4 bases at V and 7 bases at J; junction bases unmatched: 7. CDR1 is SGHAT, CDR2 FQNNGV, per germline. This CDR3 reads CASSSGQGTNEAFF. In DNA, the CDR3 is TGTGCCAGCAGCTCTGGACAGGGGACGAATGAAGCTTTCTTT.

This rearrangement joins TRBV11-2 to TRBJ1-3; the D is unclear. CDR1 is SGHAT and CDR2 is FQNNGV in the germline V gene. The CDR3 spans 16 residues. V lost 3 bases, J lost 7 bases, and 19 bases lay in between. This CDR3 is CASSFPLGFSGNTIYF. CDR3 DNA: TGTGCCAGCAGCTTTCCATTAGGGTTTTCGGGGAACACCATATATTTT.

This clone was observed a handful of times. V gene TRBV2 combines with J gene TRBJ2-1; 11 positions agree with TRBD1. The CDR3 covers 16 residues. Germline CDR1 and CDR2: SNHLY and FYNNEI. V dropped 3 bases and J dropped 0; count of bases not matched to a gene: 1. The CDR3, as DNA: TGTGCCAGCAGTGAGGGACAGGGGGTCTCCTACAATGAGCAGTTCTTC. Amino acid sequence: CASSEGQGVSYNEQFF. The full variable domain, rest sourced from reference TRBV2 and TRBJ2-1, is EPEVTQTPSHQVTQMGQEVILRCVPISNHLYFYWYRQILGQKVEFLVSFYNNEISEKSEIFDDQFSVERPDGSNFTLKIRSTKLEDSAMYFCASSEGQGVSYNEQFFGPGTRLTVL.

The V call is TRBV28, the J call TRBJ2-1, with TRBD2 matching 12 bases. V gave up 1 base and J gave up 4 bases; unmatched junction bases: 11. The CDR3 runs 19 residues. Germline CDR1 is MDHEN and CDR2 is SYDVKM. CDR3 residues: CASSLYGLRLAGDYNEQFF. CDR3 bases: TGTGCCAGCAGTTTATACGGGCTCCGACTAGCGGGAGATTACAATGAGCAGTTCTTC.

In nucleotides, the CDR3 is TGTGCCACCTCGGACAGGGGGGACACCGGGGAGCTGTTTTTT. It yields the protein CATSDRGDTGELFF. The genes are TRBV19 and TRBJ2-2, with TRBD1 identical over 10 bases. After removal of 10 bases from V and 3 bases from J, the junction contained 5 bases not matched to a gene. The CDR3 runs to 14 residues. Germline CDR1 and CDR2: LNHDA and SQIVND (reference sequence).

The sample holds a few counts of this clone. This sequence joins TRBV12-5 and TRBJ1-1; tentatively, D is TRBD1 (6 bases). CDR3 size: 14 residues. CDR1 LGHNT and CDR2 FRNRAP come from the germline V gene. V was trimmed by 2 bases and J by 4 bases, leaving 11 bases between them. The CDR3 DNA sequence: TGTGCTAGTGGTTTGAGGGGGTTGGGCACTGAAGCTTTCTTT. Protein sequence: CASGLRGLGTEAFF. Drawing the rest from reference TRBV12-5 and TRBJ1-1, the complete variable domain is DARVTQTPRHKVTEMGQEVTMRCQPILGHNTVFWYRQTMMQGLELLAYFRNRAPLDDSGMPKDRFSAEMPDATLATLKIQPSEPRDSAVYFCASGLRGLGTEAFFGQGTRLTVV.